These T cell receptor beta chains were read from a single sample in a study of blood T cell repertoires in COVID-19. Measured with immunoSEQ multiplex PCR; TCRdb has only the in-frame clones, and not every one. This table has around 170,000 clones, about 81% appearing once. The sample was peripheral blood. These receptors were collected from a woman of 80 years or more with COVID-19, enrolled during active disease. The CDR3 runs from the conserved cysteine through the conserved F or W. Fields, in order: J gene, clone size, D gene, V gene, CDR3 DNA, CDR3 protein. D genes are given only for firm matches. Clone sizes are given selectively: once, few, many, or a class where the clone is expanded.

j_gene: TRBJ1-6
abundance: -
d_gene: -
v_gene: TRBV25-1
CDR3nt: TGTGCCACTTTGAATTCACCCCTCCACTTT
CDR3aa: CATLNSPLHF

j_gene: TRBJ2-1
abundance: -
d_gene: -
v_gene: TRBV4-3
CDR3nt: TGCGCCAGCAGCCGCGGTGCCTACAATGAGCAGTTCTTC
CDR3aa: CASSRGAYNEQFF

j_gene: TRBJ2-3
abundance: few
d_gene: TRBD1
v_gene: TRBV5-4
CDR3nt: TGTGCCAGCAGCTTGGGTAGTGGGACAGGGCAAGATACGCAGTATTTT
CDR3aa: CASSLGSGTGQDTQYF

j_gene: TRBJ1-2
abundance: -
d_gene: -
v_gene: TRBV28
CDR3nt: TGTGCCAGCACCCCGGGGGGACGGTATGGCTACACCTTC
CDR3aa: CASTPGGRYGYTF

j_gene: TRBJ1-5
abundance: few
d_gene: -
v_gene: TRBV5-3
CDR3nt: TGTGCCAGGGCACCGGTGGGGCCTGATCAGCCCCAGCATTTT
CDR3aa: CARAPVGPDQPQHF

j_gene: TRBJ1-2
abundance: -
d_gene: -
v_gene: TRBV18
CDR3nt: TGTGCCAGCTCACCCCTCACAGGGAGAGGGGACTATGGCTACACCTTC
CDR3aa: CASSPLTGRGDYGYTF

j_gene: TRBJ1-1
abundance: -
d_gene: -
v_gene: TRBV5-1
CDR3nt: TGCGCCAGCATTTCACAGGAGAACACTGAAGCTTTCTTT
CDR3aa: CASISQENTEAFF

j_gene: TRBJ1-2
abundance: -
d_gene: -
v_gene: TRBV6-6
CDR3nt: TGTGCCAGCAGTCTTCGGACAGAAGCTAACTATGGCTACACCTTC
CDR3aa: CASSLRTEANYGYTF

j_gene: TRBJ2-7
abundance: -
d_gene: -
v_gene: TRBV9
CDR3nt: TGTGCCAGCAGCGCCACGGGGGTGGGCCCCGCCGAGCAGTACTTC
CDR3aa: CASSATGVGPAEQYF

j_gene: TRBJ2-1
abundance: -
d_gene: -
v_gene: TRBV5-4
CDR3nt: TGTGCCAGCAGCGTGGACTTGAGCTCCTACAATGAGCAGTTCTTC
CDR3aa: CASSVDLSSYNEQFF

j_gene: TRBJ2-7
abundance: -
d_gene: -
v_gene: TRBV3-1/TRBV3-2
CDR3nt: TGTGCCAGCAGCCTTTTGGACAGATCCTACGAGCAGTACTTC
CDR3aa: CASSLLDRSYEQYF

j_gene: TRBJ1-2
abundance: many
d_gene: TRBD1
v_gene: TRBV7-9
CDR3nt: TGTGCCAGCAGCTTAGTGGGGGCAGGGGGAAGTGGCTACACCTTC
CDR3aa: CASSLVGAGGSGYTF

j_gene: TRBJ2-7
abundance: -
d_gene: -
v_gene: TRBV5-4
CDR3nt: TGTGCCAGCAGCTTGGACGGCGGAATAAGCTACGAGCAGTACTTC
CDR3aa: CASSLDGGISYEQYF

j_gene: TRBJ2-7
abundance: -
d_gene: -
v_gene: TRBV18
CDR3nt: TGTGCCAGCTCACCACCGGAGCGGACTTACGAGCAGTACTTC
CDR3aa: CASSPPERTYEQYF

j_gene: TRBJ1-2
abundance: -
d_gene: TRBD1
v_gene: TRBV6-2/TRBV6-3
CDR3nt: TGTGCCAGCAGTAACCGGGACAGGGGGCAGCACACCTATGGCTACACCTTC
CDR3aa: CASSNRDRGQHTYGYTF

j_gene: TRBJ1-4
abundance: -
d_gene: -
v_gene: TRBV7-9
CDR3nt: TGTGCCAGCAGCAATTCGATAGGGAGATCGGTTAATGAAAAACTGTTTTTT
CDR3aa: CASSNSIGRSVNEKLFF

j_gene: TRBJ2-7
abundance: -
d_gene: -
v_gene: TRBV19
CDR3nt: TGTGCCAGTAGTATAACAGGGATCTCCTACGAGCAGTACTTC
CDR3aa: CASSITGISYEQYF

j_gene: TRBJ2-7
abundance: -
d_gene: TRBD1
v_gene: TRBV7-8
CDR3nt: TGTGCCAGCAGCTATCCTATATCGGGACAGGGGACCTACGAGCAGTACTTC
CDR3aa: CASSYPISGQGTYEQYF

j_gene: TRBJ2-2
abundance: -
d_gene: -
v_gene: TRBV19
CDR3nt: TGTGCCAGTAGTATACCGGGCAGGGCCACCGGGGAGCTGTTTTTT
CDR3aa: CASSIPGRATGELFF

j_gene: TRBJ2-2
abundance: -
d_gene: -
v_gene: TRBV27
CDR3nt: TGTGCCAGCAGTCCAGGGTACCACACCGGGGAGCTGTTTTTT
CDR3aa: CASSPGYHTGELFF

j_gene: TRBJ1-2
abundance: -
d_gene: TRBD1
v_gene: TRBV3-1/TRBV3-2
CDR3nt: TGTGCCAGCAGCCAAGTTGGGACAGGGGCTTCCCATGGCTACACCTTC
CDR3aa: CASSQVGTGASHGYTF

j_gene: TRBJ1-1
abundance: -
d_gene: -
v_gene: TRBV5-1
CDR3nt: TGCGCCAGCAGCTTGGGGGCAGTCCAGAACACTGAAGCTTTCTTT
CDR3aa: CASSLGAVQNTEAFF

j_gene: TRBJ1-6
abundance: once
d_gene: -
v_gene: TRBV28
CDR3nt: TGTGCCAGCAGTTTCGTGACAGTAAATTCACCCCTCCACTTT
CDR3aa: CASSFVTVNSPLHF

j_gene: TRBJ1-4
abundance: -
d_gene: -
v_gene: TRBV20-1
CDR3nt: TGCAGTGCTAGTTCCTTCCAGGGAGGTGAACTGTTTTTT
CDR3aa: CSASSFQGGELFF

j_gene: TRBJ2-3
abundance: -
d_gene: TRBD1
v_gene: TRBV29-1
CDR3nt: TGCAGCGTTGAAGCGTTCGGACAGGGTTCAGATACGCAGTATTTT
CDR3aa: CSVEAFGQGSDTQYF

j_gene: TRBJ2-1
abundance: -
d_gene: TRBD2
v_gene: TRBV2
CDR3nt: TGTGCCAGCAGTACTAGCGGGGGCTACAATGAGCAGTTCTTC
CDR3aa: CASSTSGGYNEQFF